The clone carrying this T cell receptor (beta chain) has at least ten counts. Time point here: before trial treatment. These data belong to a study of low-dose radiotherapy and immunotherapy resistance in tumors. Study summary: Every two weeks, cyclophosphamide 200 mg/m2 was infused one day before radiation plus immunotherapy. Aspirin was administered orally at 300 mg daily for four cycles, commencing on cycle 1 day 1.

This CDR3 is built from 14 residues. After removal of 5 bases from V and 6 bases from J, the junction contained 7 bases not matched to a gene. Germline V gives CDR1 MNHEY, CDR2 SMNVEV (reference sequence). TRAV and TRBV primers primed cDNA for both TCRalpha and TCRbeta. PCR amplification of the TCRs was performed with Phusion for 20 to 25 PCR cycles, and it relied on a constant-region primer together with a V-primer adapter. The authors amplified isolated mRNA by in vitro transcription. TCRdb analysed the reads with MiXCR anew, one entry per CDR3 protein. The sample lists tens of thousands of distinct CDR3 sequences, around 27% occurring once.

V and J are TRBV27 and TRBJ2-7, with 10 bases matching TRBD1. The specimen was PBMCs, collected before treatment. The receptor's source is a male donor with prostate cancer. The CDR3 DNA is TGTGCCAGCAGTATTGGGACAGGGGTGGGCGAGCAGTACTTC. Translated: CASSIGTGVGEQYF.